These 5 T cell receptor beta chains were sequenced from one sample in a study of technical replicates of blood from several donors. TCRdb keeps only in-frame clones here, not all; method: immunoSEQ multiplex PCR. The sample records approximately 76,000 clones, about 86% being singletons. Sequencing input: PBMCs. The receptor set was obtained from a human donor in good health. Some clones in this sample may be carry-over from other donors' samples.

This sequence joins TRBV7-2 and TRBJ2-2; 11 nucleotides align to TRBD2. This CDR3 comprises 15 residues. V lost 6 bases to trimming and J lost 4 bases; unmatched junction nucleotides: 4. CDR1 and CDR2 (germline): SGHTA, FQGNSA. The CDR3 region has the DNA TGTGCCAGCAGTCGACTAGCGGGACTCACCGGGGAGCTGTTTTTT. It yields the protein CASSRLAGLTGELFF. The full variable domain, its missing parts supplied by reference TRBV7-2 and TRBJ2-2, is GAGVSQSPSNKVTEKGKDVELRCDPISGHTALYWYRQSLGQGLEFLIYFQGNSAPDKSGLPSDRFSAERTGGSVSTLTIQRTQQEDSAVYLCASSRLAGLTGELFFGEGSRLTVL.

The J gene is TRBJ2-7, the V gene TRBV6-5, with D unclear. CDR1 is MNHEY and CDR2 is SVGAGI in the germline V gene. This CDR3 spans 11 amino acids. Deletions cut 2 bases from V and 12 bases from J, with 11 bases between. CDR3 sequence reads: CASSYGRWLYF. Here the CDR3 DNA reads TGTGCCAGCAGTTACGGTCGGTGGTTGTACTTC.

The rearrangement links TRBV7-2 to TRBJ2-7; 9 nucleotides match TRBD1. V lost 3 bases to trimming and J lost 6 bases; unmatched junction nucleotides: 15. CDR3 length: 17 amino acids. The germline CDR1 and CDR2 sequences are SGHTA and FQGNSA. The CDR3: CASSFLSGQGSLGEQYF. The CDR3, as DNA: TGTGCCAGCAGCTTCCTGTCTGGACAGGGGTCGTTGGGCGAGCAGTACTTC.

The chain uses TRBV27 and TRBJ1-1; tentative D call: TRBD1 (5 bases). V gave up 8 bases and J gave up 5 bases, with 18 bases separating them. The CDR3 contains 14 residues. Germline loops: CDR1 MNHEY, CDR2 SMNVEV (reference sequence). The chain's CDR3 is CASEGSGGKTEAFF. CDR3 coding DNA: TGTGCCAGCGAAGGATCCGGGGGAAAAACTGAAGCTTTCTTT.

The CDR3 spells CASSSTSGGAHIQYF. In nucleotides, the CDR3 is TGCGCCAGCAGCTCGACTAGCGGGGGGGCCCACATTCAGTACTTC. The chain combines TRBV5-1 with TRBJ2-4; TRBD2 matches at 14 bases. CDR1 SGHRS and CDR2 YFSETQ come from the germline V gene. The CDR3 sequence is 15 residues long. The trim removed 3 bases at V and 8 bases at J, leaving 4 bases unmatched.